Described below is a single T cell receptor (beta chain) sequence and its context. This record belongs to a study of blood T cell repertoires in COVID-19. Study summary: The United States, Italy and Spain were the sources of the acute and convalescent COVID-19 samples. PBMCs, B-cell-depleted T cells, or T cells provided the cDNA or gDNA that made up the material.

The V segment lost 2 bases and the J segment 9 bases; nucleotides outside the gene matches: 1. Germline V gives CDR1 LGHDT, CDR2 YNNKEL (reference sequence). CDR3 size: 12 residues. In the source study's methods: Amplified reference gene primers provided the basis for estimating nucleated cell counts. TCRdb's copy holds only in-frame clones and misses some; the assay was immunoSEQ multiplex PCR. V, J and clone size are taken as reported in that table, and D and trimming were inferred from the DNA itself. The table includes approximately 93,000 clones, around 89% detected once. The sequenced sample was peripheral blood. The chain uses TRBV3-1 (or the pseudogene TRBV3-2) and TRBJ2-3, with 8 bases identical to TRBD2. The sequence was collected from a man between 60 and 70 years old with acute or convalescent COVID-19. The CDR3 DNA follows: TGTGCCAGCAGCCAATTAGCGGGGACGCAGTATTTT. It is translated as CASSQLAGTQYF.